Listed below are T cell receptor beta chains from one sample, sequenced in a study of OX40 agonist ivuxolimab in advanced cancers. TCRdb's copy holds only in-frame clones and misses some; the assay was immunoSEQ multiplex PCR. The repertoire holds some 70,000 clones, 70% to 90% seen once, with approximately 1.2% in the top ten. The source was CD4+ or CD8+ T cells sorted from blood, collected in a trial of the OX40 agonist ivuxolimab. The receptor set was obtained from an adult with an advanced solid tumor such as melanoma, head and neck, liver or kidney cancer. Each CDR3 is given with its conserved first and last residue. The order of the fields is J gene, V gene, D gene, clone size, CDR3 DNA, CDR3 protein. D genes are given only for firm matches. Expanded clones get a size class; other rows say once, few or many, or leave the size out.

>TRBJ1-2|TRBV5-1|NA|NA
TGCGCCAGCAGCTTGTTCGACGACGAGGGTGGCTACACCTTC
CASSLFDDEGGYTF
>TRBJ1-6|TRBV19|NA|NA
TGTGCCAGTAGTATAGGGATCGTAGACACCGGTTCACCCCTCCACTTT
CASSIGIVDTGSPLHF
>TRBJ2-2|TRBV10-3|TRBD1|NA
TGTGCCATCAGTGAGTCACAGGGGGCTTGGACCGGGGAGCTGTTTTTT
CAISESQGAWTGELFF
>TRBJ2-7|TRBV29-1|NA|NA
TGCAGCGTTTTGACCTCGAGAAACCTGGGCGAGCAGTACTTC
CSVLTSRNLGEQYF
>TRBJ2-5|TRBV7-8|TRBD2|few
TGTGCCAGCAGCCCTCTAGCGGGGGGGCAAGAGACCCAGTACTTC
CASSPLAGGQETQYF
>TRBJ1-1|TRBV10-3|NA|once
TGTGCCATCAGGACGGCCAGGGGTGGTGAAGCTTTCTTT
CAIRTARGGEAFF
>TRBJ1-1|TRBV7-9|NA|NA
TGTGCCAGCAGCTCCGTGGGGCGGGGCACTGAAGCTTTCTTT
CASSSVGRGTEAFF
>TRBJ2-1|TRBV5-4|TRBD2|once
TGTGCCAGCAGCTTCCGGGACTACTACAATGAGCAGTTCTTC
CASSFRDYYNEQFF
>TRBJ1-4|TRBV18|TRBD1|NA
TGTGCCAGCGGAGCGACAGGGGCTGGGGAAAAACTGTTTTTT
CASGATGAGEKLFF
>TRBJ1-5|TRBV15|TRBD1|NA
TGTGCCACCAGCAGAGATTATTCCAATACAGGGGGCTATCAGCCCCAGCATTTT
CATSRDYSNTGGYQPQHF
>TRBJ2-1|TRBV27|TRBD1|NA
TGTGCCAGCAGTTTGCAGGGGGCCCACAATGAGCAGTTCTTC
CASSLQGAHNEQFF
>TRBJ1-3|TRBV11-2|TRBD1|NA
TGTGCCAGCACCCAGCCGGGACAGGGGATCGGAAACACCATATATTTT
CASTQPGQGIGNTIYF
>TRBJ2-2|TRBV7-2|NA|NA
TGTGCCAGCAGCTTCCGACCCAGTCCAACCGGGGAGCTGTTTTTT
CASSFRPSPTGELFF
>TRBJ2-1|TRBV7-2|TRBD1|once
TGTGCCAGCAGCTTAGAAGGGACAGGAGGGTACAATGAGCAGTTCTTC
CASSLEGTGGYNEQFF